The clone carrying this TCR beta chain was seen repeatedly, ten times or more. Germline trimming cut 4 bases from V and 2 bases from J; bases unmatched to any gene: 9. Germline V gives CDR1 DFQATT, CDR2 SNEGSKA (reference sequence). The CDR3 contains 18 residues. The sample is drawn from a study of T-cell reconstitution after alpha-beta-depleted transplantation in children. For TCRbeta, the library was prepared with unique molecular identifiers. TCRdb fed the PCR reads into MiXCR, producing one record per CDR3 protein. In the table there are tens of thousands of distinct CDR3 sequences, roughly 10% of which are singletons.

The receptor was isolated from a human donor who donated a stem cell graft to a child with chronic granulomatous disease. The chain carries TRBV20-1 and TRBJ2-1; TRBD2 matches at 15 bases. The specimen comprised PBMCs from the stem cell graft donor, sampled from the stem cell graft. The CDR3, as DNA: TGCAGTGCTACGCCCGGGACTAGCGGGAGGAGAACCTACAATGAGCAGTTCTTC. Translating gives CSATPGTSGRRTYNEQFF.